These T cell receptor beta chains were read from a single sample in a study of post-analysis software for immune sequencing data. TCRdb re-called the PCR reads with MiXCR, one entry per CDR3 protein. Among 430,000 or so distinct CDR3 sequences listed, approximately 37% were seen once. Sequenced sample: blood. The receptors originated from a girl aged 2-10 years with multiple sclerosis. CDR3s include the opening cysteine and the closing phenylalanine or tryptophan. Each record gives: V gene, J gene, clone size, D gene, CDR3 protein. A D gene is named only where the DNA matches it firmly. Size values are once, few and many counts, or a class for expanded clones, and some rows have none.

V: TRBV6-4; J: TRBJ2-1; size: once; D: TRBD2; CDR3: CASSDRLAGYNEQFF
V: TRBV7-8; J: TRBJ1-6; size: .; D: TRBD1; CDR3: CASSSRQGLRDSPLHF
V: TRBV27; J: TRBJ1-2; size: .; D: TRBD1; CDR3: CASSSPPGTGGEYGYTF
V: TRBV20-1; J: TRBJ1-5; size: .; D: .; CDR3: CSAIESNQPRHF
V: TRBV28; J: TRBJ2-7; size: few; D: TRBD2; CDR3: CASRLGLASSRQYF
V: TRBV7-6; J: TRBJ2-3; size: .; D: .; CDR3: CASSSSGTAGTDTQYF
V: TRBV7-9; J: TRBJ2-3; size: few; D: TRBD2; CDR3: CASNHGLVADTQYF
V: TRBV5-6; J: TRBJ2-7; size: .; D: .; CDR3: CASSSLTPYEQYF
V: TRBV10-3; J: TRBJ2-1; size: .; D: TRBD1; CDR3: CAISFSMDRPSYNEQFF
V: TRBV10-3; J: TRBJ1-2; size: .; D: TRBD1; CDR3: CAISDPGTGDGYTF
V: TRBV4-2; J: TRBJ2-7; size: .; D: .; CDR3: CASSRDVSGPTYEQYF
V: TRBV6-2/TRBV6-3; J: TRBJ2-7; size: .; D: TRBD2; CDR3: CASCLWGGSSYEQYF
V: TRBV29-1; J: TRBJ1-2; size: few; D: TRBD1; CDR3: CSVPIGTDYGYTF
V: TRBV12-3/TRBV12-4; J: TRBJ1-2; size: many; D: TRBD1; CDR3: CASSGQGLPNYGYTF
V: TRBV6-5; J: TRBJ2-7; size: .; D: TRBD2; CDR3: CASSYSTLILAEVPSYEQYF
V: TRBV27; J: TRBJ2-1; size: .; D: .; CDR3: CASSFSPLDPIEQFF
V: TRBV9; J: TRBJ2-3; size: few; D: .; CDR3: CAGSPQDTQYF
V: TRBV6-1; J: TRBJ1-1; size: .; D: .; CDR3: CASRQKTDKDTEAFF
V: TRBV15; J: TRBJ2-7; size: .; D: .; CDR3: CATSRMAGTDEQYF
V: TRBV7-9; J: TRBJ2-3; size: .; D: TRBD2; CDR3: CASTGLAGGADTQYF
V: TRBV24-1; J: TRBJ2-1; size: .; D: .; CDR3: CATSVDRVAGGGNEQFF
V: TRBV6-1; J: TRBJ1-2; size: .; D: .; CDR3: CASSATTVRTYGYTF
V: TRBV15; J: TRBJ1-1; size: few; D: .; CDR3: CATSRDRYRARVDAEAFF
V: TRBV6-1; J: .; size: .; D: TRBD1; CDR3: CASSEYIGGQAGNIQYF
V: TRBV10-3; J: TRBJ2-5; size: few; D: .; CDR3: CAISRDTEETQYF
V: TRBV7-2; J: TRBJ2-1; size: .; D: .; CDR3: CASSPVGWLNEQFF
V: TRBV29-1; J: TRBJ2-2; size: few; D: .; CDR3: CSVSGGPGELFF
V: TRBV12-5; J: TRBJ1-2; size: few; D: TRBD1; CDR3: CASGPSTGNYGYTF
V: TRBV9; J: TRBJ2-1; size: few; D: .; CDR3: CASSVAPNNEQFF
V: TRBV24-1; J: TRBJ2-3; size: .; D: .; CDR3: CATSLGGIGDTQYF
V: TRBV7-6; J: TRBJ2-7; size: .; D: .; CDR3: CASSLLESQMFEQYF
V: TRBV7-9; J: TRBJ2-1; size: .; D: .; CDR3: CASSSRTRRYGVLVYNEQFF
V: TRBV28; J: TRBJ2-7; size: .; D: .; CDR3: CASSLGGAVWYEQYF
V: TRBV6-1; J: TRBJ2-7; size: once; D: TRBD1; CDR3: CASSDPGTGGEYEQYF
V: TRBV5-4; J: TRBJ2-5; size: .; D: TRBD2; CDR3: CASSLALGGGEAQETQYF
V: TRBV27; J: .; size: .; D: .; CDR3: CASSLSGTGHYEQYF
V: TRBV7-3; J: TRBJ2-1; size: few; D: TRBD2; CDR3: CASSLVRGGFYEQFF
V: TRBV7-8; J: TRBJ1-5; size: .; D: .; CDR3: CASSLRQDRGYNQPQHF
V: TRBV6-5; J: TRBJ2-1; size: few; D: .; CDR3: CASSVSGWVEQFF
V: TRBV25-1; J: TRBJ1-1; size: .; D: .; CDR3: CASSGVQGNTEAFF
V: TRBV6-6; J: TRBJ2-4; size: few; D: .; CDR3: CASSYLSDLAKNIQYF
V: TRBV12-3/TRBV12-4; J: TRBJ2-1; size: few; D: .; CDR3: CASSLGLDEQFF
V: TRBV11-2; J: TRBJ2-5; size: .; D: .; CDR3: CASTLAPGHRTGETQYF
V: TRBV6-5; J: TRBJ2-7; size: .; D: .; CDR3: CASSYAGSPYEQYF
V: TRBV20-1; J: TRBJ2-3; size: .; D: TRBD2; CDR3: CSAELAGLTDTQYF
V: TRBV7-2; J: TRBJ2-7; size: .; D: TRBD2; CDR3: CASSRQSSGRFYEQYF
V: TRBV9; J: TRBJ2-3; size: .; D: TRBD2; CDR3: CASSVVPGLVRPDTRYF
V: TRBV6-5; J: TRBJ2-7; size: few; D: .; CDR3: CASSPGAFGYEQYF
V: TRBV7-6; J: TRBJ2-1; size: .; D: TRBD2; CDR3: CASTLLAGGSNNEQFF
V: TRBV21-1; J: TRBJ2-1; size: .; D: .; CDR3: CASSKARRGAGEQFF
V: TRBV29-1; J: TRBJ1-1; size: .; D: .; CDR3: CSVPVPGSARPRYTEAFF
V: TRBV2; J: TRBJ1-1; size: few; D: .; CDR3: CASSGRRLNTEAFF
V: TRBV27; J: TRBJ2-3; size: .; D: .; CDR3: CASSFYYGKAGTDTQYF
V: TRBV15; J: TRBJ1-2; size: few; D: .; CDR3: CATSRESSRGYGYTF
V: TRBV5-1; J: TRBJ2-4; size: .; D: TRBD1; CDR3: CASSLFGRGQAKNIQYF
V: TRBV7-2; J: TRBJ2-5; size: few; D: TRBD2; CDR3: CASSGWTSGSRETQYF